The entry below gives a single T cell receptor (beta chain) sequence along with its context. The junction does not match germline at one end; this may be a read error. Then a second PCR, running about 7 to 11 cycles, was carried out with a sample-barcoded 5' primer and a J-beta primer mix. TCRdb re-called the 5' RACE reads with MiXCR, one entry per CDR3 protein. The table includes more than 900,000 distinct CDR3 sequences, almost 30% detected once. This entry comes from a study of blood T cells in healthy people across ages. This CDR3 is built from 14 residues. Germline CDR1 is MDHEN and CDR2 is SYDVKM. These data also featured in a second study, about T cells of mothers and their children.

This receptor was obtained from a middle-aged woman in good health. V gene TRBV28 combines with J gene TRBJ2-5; D remains unclear. The specimen sequenced was blood. The CDR3 protein is CASSPRLEQETLYF. In DNA form, the CDR3 reads TGTGCCAGCAGTCCCCGACTTGAACAAGAGACCCTGTACTTC.